The entry below gives a single T cell receptor beta chain sequence along with its context. These data are taken from a study of blood T cell repertoires in COVID-19. Study-level background: PBMCs, B-cell-depleted T cells, or T cells provided the cDNA or gDNA that made up the material.

The CDR3 runs 14 residues. The germline V gene encodes CDR1 SGHVS and CDR2 FQNEAQ. V was trimmed by 6 bases and J by 1 base, leaving 11 bases between them. Methods used by the authors: Quantification of nucleated cells was approximated via reference gene primer amplification. Some clones are missing from TCRdb's copy, which holds only in-frame ones; the method was immunoSEQ multiplex PCR. The DNA gave D and trimming, while V, J and clone size come from that table. The sample has fewer than 650,000 clones, roughly 89% seen once. The clonotype originates from a woman in her forties or fifties with COVID-19, enrolled during active disease. This sequence joins TRBV7-8 and TRBJ2-3; tentatively, D is TRBD2 (6 bases). Sequencing was done on a sample of peripheral blood. The CDR3 loop reads CASRESSGTDTQYF. CDR3 bases: TGTGCCAGCAGGGAGTCTAGCGGCACAGATACGCAGTATTTT.